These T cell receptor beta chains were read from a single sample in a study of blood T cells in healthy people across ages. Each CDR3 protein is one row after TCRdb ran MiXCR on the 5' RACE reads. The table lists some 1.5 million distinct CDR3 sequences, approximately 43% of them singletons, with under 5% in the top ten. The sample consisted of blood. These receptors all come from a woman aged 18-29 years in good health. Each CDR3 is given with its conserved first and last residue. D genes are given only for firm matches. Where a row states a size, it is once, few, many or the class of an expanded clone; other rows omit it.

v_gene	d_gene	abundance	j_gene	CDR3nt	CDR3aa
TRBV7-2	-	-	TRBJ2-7	TGTGCCAGCACCTCAAGACGGACCTACGAGCAGTACTTC	CASTSRRTYEQYF
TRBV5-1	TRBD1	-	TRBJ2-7	TGCGCCAGCAGCAAGAGCCCGGGACAGGGTTACGAGCAGTACTTC	CASSKSPGQGYEQYF
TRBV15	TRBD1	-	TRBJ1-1	TGTGCCACCGTCGACAGGGCCCGAGGGGAAGCTTTCTTT	CATVDRARGEAFF
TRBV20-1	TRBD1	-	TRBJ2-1	TGCAGTGCTAGAAACCAGGGGGCGGGACGCAATGAGCAGTTCTTC	CSARNQGAGRNEQFF
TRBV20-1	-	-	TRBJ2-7	TGCAGTGCGTCGAAGGGCGCCTACAATGAGCAGTACTTC	CSASKGAYNEQYF
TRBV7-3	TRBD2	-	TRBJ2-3	TGTGCCAGCACTCCGGGAGGGGTAGATACGCAGTATTTT	CASTPGGVDTQYF
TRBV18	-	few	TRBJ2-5	TGTGCCAGCTCTGGGGGATCAGGGTACAATGAGCAGTACTTC	CASSGGSGYNEQYF
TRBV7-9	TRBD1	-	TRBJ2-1	TGTGCCAGCAGCTCAGCAGGGGGATACTACAATGAGCAGTTCTTC	CASSSAGGYYNEQFF
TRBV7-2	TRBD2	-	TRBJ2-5	TGTGCCAGCAGCTCGGGACTAGCGGCAGAGACCCAGTACTTC	CASSSGLAAETQYF
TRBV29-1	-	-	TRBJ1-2	TGCAGCGTTGAAGGACATCCTAACTATGGCTACACCTTC	CSVEGHPNYGYTF
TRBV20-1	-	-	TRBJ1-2	TGCAGTGCTAGCACGAGCGATTATGGCTACACCTTC	CSASTSDYGYTF
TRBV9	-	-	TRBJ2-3	TGTGCCAGCGGCGCCAGCCTCGCGGGGCCGCGCACAGATACGCAGTATTTT	CASGASLAGPRTDTQYF
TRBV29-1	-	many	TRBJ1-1	TGCAGCGTTGATCGAGTGAACACTGAAGCTTTCTTT	CSVDRVNTEAFF
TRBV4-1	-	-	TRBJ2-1	TGCGCCAGCAGCCGCTCTAGTGTCGGGCTCCCCTACAATGAGCAGTTCTTC	CASSRSSVGLPYNEQFF
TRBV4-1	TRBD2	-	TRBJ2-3	TGCGCCAGCAGCCAAGAGTCCCTCGCGGGAGCTGCAGATACGCAGTATTTT	CASSQESLAGAADTQYF
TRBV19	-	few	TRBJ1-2	TGTGCCAGTAGTCCCTCGACCGCTTCGTGGTATGGCTACACCTTC	CASSPSTASWYGYTF
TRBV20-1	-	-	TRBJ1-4	TGCAGTGCTCCCTGGTCCGCCACTAATGAAAAACTGTTTTTT	CSAPWSATNEKLFF
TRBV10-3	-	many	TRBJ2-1	TGTGCCATCAGTGAGCCCGGAGGGGAATCTGAGCAGTTCTTC	CAISEPGGESEQFF
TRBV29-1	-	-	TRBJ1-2	TGCAGCGTGTCCGGGACTTCGAACTATGGCTACACCTTC	CSVSGTSNYGYTF
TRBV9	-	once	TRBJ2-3	TGTGCCAGCAGCGTAGACGGAAAGGCTACGCAGTATTTT	CASSVDGKATQYF
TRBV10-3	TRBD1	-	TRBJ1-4	TGTGCCATCAGTGGGGGAACAGGGGGATTCGAAAAACTGTTTTTT	CAISGGTGGFEKLFF
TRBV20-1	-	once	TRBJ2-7	TGCAGTGCCAGGGACTCCCTCGACGAGCAGTACTTC	CSARDSLDEQYF
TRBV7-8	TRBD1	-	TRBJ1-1	TGTGCCAGCAGCTCTTCTACAGGGGCGAACACTGAAGCTTTCTTT	CASSSSTGANTEAFF
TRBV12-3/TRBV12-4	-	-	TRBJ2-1	TGTGCCAGCAGTTTACTTTCACTAGCCTTTGCTGCAGAGCAGTTCTTC	CASSLLSLAFAAEQFF
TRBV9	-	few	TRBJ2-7	TGTGCCAGCACCCTCGTAAATCGGCGTTTAACCGAGCAGTACTTC	CASTLVNRRLTEQYF
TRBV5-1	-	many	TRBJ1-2	TGTGCCAGCAGCCCCGGCGGAGCTAACTATGGCTACACCTTC	CASSPGGANYGYTF
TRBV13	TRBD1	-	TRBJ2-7	TGTGCCAGCAGCTTAACCGGGACAGGGGGCGACGAGCAGTACTTC	CASSLTGTGGDEQYF
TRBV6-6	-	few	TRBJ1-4	TGTGCCAGCAGTTACAGGGGGAGAGCTAATGAAAAACTGTTTTTT	CASSYRGRANEKLFF
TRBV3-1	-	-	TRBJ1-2	TGTGCCAGCAGCCAAGCTTCCTCCTATGGCTACACCTTC	CASSQASSYGYTF
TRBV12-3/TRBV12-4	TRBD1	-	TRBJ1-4	TGTGCCAGCAGTCTGGACAGGGGGCCCACTAATGAAAAACTGTTTTTT	CASSLDRGPTNEKLFF
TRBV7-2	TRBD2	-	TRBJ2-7	TGTGCCTGCAGCTTGGATGGCGGGAGAGGAACTAACGAGCAGTACTTC	CACSLDGGRGTNEQYF
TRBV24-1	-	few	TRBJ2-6	TGTGCCACCAGTGGGGGTCCGGACTTCGTCTCTGGGGCCAACGTCCTGACTTTC	CATSGGPDFVSGANVLTF
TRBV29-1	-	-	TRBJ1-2	TGCGGCGTTGTTGTAGGCTATGGCTACACCTTC	CGVVVGYGYTF
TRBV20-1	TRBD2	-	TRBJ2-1	TGCAGTACCAGCGGGGGACGCTACAATGAGCAGTTCTTC	CSTSGGRYNEQFF
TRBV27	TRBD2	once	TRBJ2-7	TGTGCCAGCAGTTCGTTCGGACTAGCGACCTACGAGCAGTACTTC	CASSSFGLATYEQYF
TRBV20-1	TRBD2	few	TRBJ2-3	TGCAGTGCTCCGAGACTAGCGGTTAAGACAGATACGCAGTATTTT	CSAPRLAVKTDTQYF
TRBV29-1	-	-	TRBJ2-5	TGCAGCGTTGAAGATGCGGGCAGCCTCAGAGGGCAGTACTTC	CSVEDAGSLRGQYF
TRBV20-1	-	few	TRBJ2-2	TGCAGTGCTAGAGATCGAGGGCAGGGTACCGGGGAGCTGTTTTTT	CSARDRGQGTGELFF
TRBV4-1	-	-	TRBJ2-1	TGCGCCAGCAGCCAAGTTCAGGGATGGAAATTGTTCTTC	CASSQVQGWKLFF
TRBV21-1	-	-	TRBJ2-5	TGTGCCAGCAGCAAAGCTGCGACAGGGTATGAGCAGTACTTC	CASSKAATGYEQYF
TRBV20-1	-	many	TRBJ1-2	TGCAGTGCTAGGGGGACGGCTAGCTATGGCTACACCTTC	CSARGTASYGYTF
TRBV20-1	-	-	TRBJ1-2	TGCAGTGCTAGAGCTCTGGCAGGGACAACCTATGGCTACACCTTC	CSARALAGTTYGYTF
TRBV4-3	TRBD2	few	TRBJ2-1	TGCGCCAGCAGCCAAATCTTCGGGACTAACTACAATGAGCAGTTCTTC	CASSQIFGTNYNEQFF
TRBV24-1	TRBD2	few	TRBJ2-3	TGTGCCACCAGTGAGGACGGACTAGCGGGGGCAGATACGCAGTATTTT	CATSEDGLAGADTQYF
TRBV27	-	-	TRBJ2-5	TGTGCCAGCGGGGGCAGGGTCCAAGAGACCCAGTACTTC	CASGGRVQETQYF
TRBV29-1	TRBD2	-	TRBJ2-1	TGCAGCGTTGAAGGGACTAGCGGGGGCTATCGCTCCTACAATGAGCAGTTCTTC	CSVEGTSGGYRSYNEQFF
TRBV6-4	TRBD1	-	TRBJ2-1	TGTGCCAGCAGTACGGAAAGGACAGGGGACAATGAGCAGTTCTTC	CASSTERTGDNEQFF
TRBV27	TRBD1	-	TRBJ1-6	TGTGCCAGCAGTTTTCGGGACAGTAGCTCCTATAATTCACCCCTCCACTTT	CASSFRDSSSYNSPLHF